This T cell receptor (beta chain) was recovered during a study of Ad26.COV2.S vaccination and SARS-CoV-2 variants. About the study: Ad26.COV2.S, an intramuscular injection, was given once or twice 56 days apart. Study outcomes and limitations: Analyses of TCR breadth and depth may have underestimated total T cell responses. It was vaccine recipients, not placebo recipients, who had the higher spike-specific TCR breadth.

Turning to this clone: Its target is unknown.

The treatment: 15 to 20 received Ad26.COV2.S at low or high dose, single or two shots; several received placebo; per-sample allocation not given. Day 63 following the first vaccine or placebo injection was when the samples were taken. The donor's status was that of an adult aged 18-55 years in Boston. The CDR3 loop spans 14 amino acids. Trimming cost V 4 bases and J 3 bases; bases outside gene matches: 5. Germline CDR1 is SNHLY and CDR2 is FYNNEI. TCRdb keeps only in-frame clones here, not all; method: immunoSEQ multiplex PCR. The sample carries hundreds of thousands of clones, around 90% recorded once.

The material was peripheral blood, obtained in a trial of Ad26.COV2.S vaccine versus placebo. V gene TRBV2 combines with J gene TRBJ1-2; 7 nucleotides agree with TRBD1. The TCR sequence derives from a person aged 18 to 59 who received the Ad26.COV2.S COVID-19 vaccine or a placebo. The CDR3 bases are TGTGCCAGCAGTGCGGGCGGACAGGACTATGGCTACACCTTC. Amino acid sequence: CASSAGGQDYGYTF.